This is a list of T cell receptor beta chains from one sample in a study of cytomegalovirus exposure and HLA in healthy donors. Profiling relied on immunoSEQ multiplex PCR, and the TCRdb table lists in-frame clones only, not all of them. Here the sample spans 80,000 to 100,000 clones, more than 60% being singletons. The source material was PBMCs. These receptors originate from a man aged 50-59 years in good health and CMV-seronegative. Both conserved end residues are part of each CDR3. Each record gives: V gene, clone size, J gene, D gene, CDR3 DNA, CDR3 protein. D genes are given only for firm matches. Clone size is given for some rows only: seen once, a few or many times, or a class if the clone is expanded.

V gene: TRBV7-2
clone size: NA
J gene: TRBJ1-1
D gene: NA
CDR3 DNA: TGTGCCAGCAGCTTAGGGAGGATAGGTGAAGCTTTCTTT
CDR3 protein: CASSLGRIGEAFF

V gene: TRBV10-3
clone size: once
J gene: TRBJ2-7
D gene: NA
CDR3 DNA: TGTGCCATCAGTGAGTCGACTGCTCGGTACTTC
CDR3 protein: CAISESTARYF

V gene: TRBV7-8
clone size: NA
J gene: TRBJ2-7
D gene: TRBD1
CDR3 DNA: TGTGCCAGCAGCCCGCCAGGGGGTAGGCCTCCTGACGAGCAGTACTTC
CDR3 protein: CASSPPGGRPPDEQYF

V gene: TRBV7-9
clone size: few
J gene: TRBJ1-4
D gene: TRBD1
CDR3 DNA: TGTGCCAGCAGCTCGGACAGGGCAACTAATGAAAAACTGTTTTTT
CDR3 protein: CASSSDRATNEKLFF

V gene: TRBV10-3
clone size: NA
J gene: TRBJ2-3
D gene: TRBD2
CDR3 DNA: TGTGCCATCAGTGAGGGAGGACTAGCGATGAGCACAGATACGCAGTATTTT
CDR3 protein: CAISEGGLAMSTDTQYF

V gene: TRBV5-1
clone size: NA
J gene: TRBJ1-5
D gene: NA
CDR3 DNA: TGCGCCAGCAGCTTGGACAGGAATCAGCCCCAGCATTTT
CDR3 protein: CASSLDRNQPQHF

V gene: TRBV5-6
clone size: NA
J gene: TRBJ2-7
D gene: TRBD1
CDR3 DNA: TGTGCCAGCAGCTCGACAGGGTCCTACGAGCAGTACTTC
CDR3 protein: CASSSTGSYEQYF

V gene: TRBV7-2
clone size: NA
J gene: TRBJ1-5
D gene: NA
CDR3 DNA: TGTGCCAGCAGCTCGACAGCCTACTATAGCAATCAGCCCCAGCATTTT
CDR3 protein: CASSSTAYYSNQPQHF

V gene: TRBV19
clone size: NA
J gene: TRBJ2-5
D gene: TRBD2
CDR3 DNA: TGTGCCAGTAGTATAGGTGGTAGCGGGAGATCGGCAGAGACCCAGTACTTC
CDR3 protein: CASSIGGSGRSAETQYF

V gene: TRBV27
clone size: NA
J gene: TRBJ1-1
D gene: TRBD1
CDR3 DNA: TGTGCCAGACCACAGGGGGCGCCTGAGAACACTGAAGCTTTCTTT
CDR3 protein: CARPQGAPENTEAFF

V gene: TRBV7-6
clone size: NA
J gene: TRBJ2-5
D gene: TRBD2
CDR3 DNA: TGTGCCAGCGGGGCCAGCGGGAGTTCTTGGGAGACCCAGTACTTC
CDR3 protein: CASGASGSSWETQYF

V gene: TRBV10-2
clone size: NA
J gene: TRBJ2-2
D gene: TRBD2
CDR3 DNA: TGCGCCAGCAGTGAAAGTAGCGGGAGCGCCGGGGAGCTGTTTTTT
CDR3 protein: CASSESSGSAGELFF

V gene: TRBV19
clone size: NA
J gene: TRBJ2-5
D gene: NA
CDR3 DNA: TGTGCCAGTAGTTCATTAGAGACCCAGTACTTC
CDR3 protein: CASSSLETQYF

V gene: TRBV4-2
clone size: NA
J gene: TRBJ2-7
D gene: NA
CDR3 DNA: TGTGCCAGCAGCCTCCAAGTGGCAGACAACCCCTACGAGCAGTACTTC
CDR3 protein: CASSLQVADNPYEQYF

V gene: TRBV5-8
clone size: NA
J gene: TRBJ2-7
D gene: TRBD1
CDR3 DNA: TGTGCCAGCAGGATGACAGGGGCTATCTACGAGCAGTACTTC
CDR3 protein: CASRMTGAIYEQYF

V gene: TRBV19
clone size: few
J gene: TRBJ2-1
D gene: TRBD1
CDR3 DNA: TGTGCCACACAGCGGGACAGGGTGGACAATGAGCAGTTCTTC
CDR3 protein: CATQRDRVDNEQFF

V gene: TRBV9
clone size: NA
J gene: TRBJ1-2
D gene: TRBD1
CDR3 DNA: TGTGCCAGCAGCGGAAGTGACAGGGGCTATGGCTACACCTTC
CDR3 protein: CASSGSDRGYGYTF